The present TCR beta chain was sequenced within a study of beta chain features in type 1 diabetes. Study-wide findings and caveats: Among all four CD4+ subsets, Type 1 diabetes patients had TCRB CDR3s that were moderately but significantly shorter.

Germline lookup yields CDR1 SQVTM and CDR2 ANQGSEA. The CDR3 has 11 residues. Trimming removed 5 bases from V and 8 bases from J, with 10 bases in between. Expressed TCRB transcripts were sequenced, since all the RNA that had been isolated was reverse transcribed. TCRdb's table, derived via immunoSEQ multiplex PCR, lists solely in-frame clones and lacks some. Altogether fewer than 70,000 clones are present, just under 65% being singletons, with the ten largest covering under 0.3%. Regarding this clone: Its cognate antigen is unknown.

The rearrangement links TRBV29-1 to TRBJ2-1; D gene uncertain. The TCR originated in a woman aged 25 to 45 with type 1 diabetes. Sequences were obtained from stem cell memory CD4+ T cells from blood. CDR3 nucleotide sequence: TGCAGCGTTTCCCTATTAGATGAGCAGTTCTTC. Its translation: CSVSLLDEQFF.